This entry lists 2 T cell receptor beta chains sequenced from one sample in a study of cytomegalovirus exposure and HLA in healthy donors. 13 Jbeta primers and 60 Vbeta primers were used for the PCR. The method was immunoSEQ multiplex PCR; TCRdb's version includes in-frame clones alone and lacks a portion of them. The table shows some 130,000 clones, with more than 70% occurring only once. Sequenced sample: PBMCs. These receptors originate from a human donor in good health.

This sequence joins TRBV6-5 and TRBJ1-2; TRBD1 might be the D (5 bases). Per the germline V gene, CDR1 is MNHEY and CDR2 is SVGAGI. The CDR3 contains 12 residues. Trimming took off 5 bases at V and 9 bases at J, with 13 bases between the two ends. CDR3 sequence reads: CASSQGLDSYTF. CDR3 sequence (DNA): TGTGCCAGCAGTCAGGGTTTAGACAGCTACACCTTC.

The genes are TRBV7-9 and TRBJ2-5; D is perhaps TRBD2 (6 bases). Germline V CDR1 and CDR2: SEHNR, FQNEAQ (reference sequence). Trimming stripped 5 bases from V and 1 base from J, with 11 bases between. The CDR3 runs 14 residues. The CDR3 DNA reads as TGTGCCAGCAGCCAGGTGGGGGGCCAAGAGACCCAGTACTTC. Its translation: CASSQVGGQETQYF.